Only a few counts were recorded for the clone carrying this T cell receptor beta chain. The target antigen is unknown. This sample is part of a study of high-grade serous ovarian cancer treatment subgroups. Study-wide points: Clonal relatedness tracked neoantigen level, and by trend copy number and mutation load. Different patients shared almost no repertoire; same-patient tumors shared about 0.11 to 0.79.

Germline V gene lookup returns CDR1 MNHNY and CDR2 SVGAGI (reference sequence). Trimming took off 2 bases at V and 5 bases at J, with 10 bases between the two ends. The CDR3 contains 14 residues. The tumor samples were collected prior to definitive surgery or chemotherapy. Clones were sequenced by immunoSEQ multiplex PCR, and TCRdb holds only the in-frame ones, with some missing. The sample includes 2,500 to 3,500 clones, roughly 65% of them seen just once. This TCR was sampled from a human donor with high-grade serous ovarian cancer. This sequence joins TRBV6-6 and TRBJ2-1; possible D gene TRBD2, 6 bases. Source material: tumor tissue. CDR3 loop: CASSYGGLNNEQFF. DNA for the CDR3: TGTGCCAGCAGTTACGGTGGACTAAACAATGAGCAGTTCTTC.